Presented here are 5 T cell receptor beta chains from one specimen sequenced in a study of radiation and T cells in renal cell carcinoma. Some clones are missing from TCRdb's copy, which holds only in-frame ones; the method was immunoSEQ multiplex PCR. The data hold some 150,000 clones, with approximately 86% observed a single time. Time point: blood 4 weeks post-SBRT, at nephrectomy. Treatment described: 15 Gy SBRT to primary tumor, nephrectomy 4 weeks later. Source: blood, taken from a patient whose treatment included radiotherapy and nephrectomy. These receptors all come from a woman aged 50 to 60 with renal cell carcinoma.

The chain joins TRBV6-6 to TRBJ2-7, with 9 nucleotides matching TRBD1. Trimming removed 6 bases from V and 3 bases from J; junction bases left unmatched: 12. The CDR3 runs 16 residues. Germline values: CDR1 MNHNY, CDR2 SVGAGI (reference sequence). In nucleotides, the CDR3 is TGTGCCAGCAGCCGTGAACTGGGGGGACAGGGCTACGAGCAGTACTTC. Encoded protein: CASSRELGGQGYEQYF.

This chain links TRBV10-3 with TRBJ1-3; perhaps TRBD1 as D (5 bases). Trimming stripped 10 bases from V and 1 base from J, with 17 bases between. The CDR3 extends over 15 amino acids. Germline values: CDR1 ENHRY, CDR2 SYGVKD. The CDR3 region is CATKPEEGSGNTIYF. The CDR3, as DNA: TGTGCCACGAAACCGGAAGAGGGGTCTGGAAACACCATATATTTT.

This chain connects TRBV11-3 to TRBJ2-4; the D gene could be TRBD1 or TRBD2 (5 bases each). Germline CDR1 SGHNT, CDR2 YENEEA. The V gene lost 0 bases and the J gene lost 0 bases, with 21 bases spanning the gap. The CDR3 is 20 residues long. The DNA for the CDR3 is TGTGCCAGCAGCTTAGATCTTTCACCCCTGGGACCACTAGCCAAAAACATTCAGTACTTC. This translates into CASSLDLSPLGPLAKNIQYF. Full variable domain (rest looked up from reference TRBV11-3 and TRBJ2-4): EAGVVQSPRYKIIEKKQPVAFWCNPISGHNTLYWYLQNLGQGPELLIRYENEEAVDDSQLPKDRFSAERLKGVDSTLKIQPAELGDSAVYLCASSLDLSPLGPLAKNIQYFGAGTRLSVL.

The V call is TRBV10-3, the J call TRBJ1-1; D perhaps matches TRBD1 (6 bases). Trimming shortened V by 4 bases and J by 1 base, and 10 bases separated the two germline ends. Germline V CDR1 and CDR2: ENHRY, SYGVKD. The CDR3 runs to 14 residues. The CDR3 nucleotides are TGTGCCATCAGTGGCTCAGGGGAGAACACTGAAGCTTTCTTT. As protein: CAISGSGENTEAFF.

The V call is TRBV5-1, the J call TRBJ2-5; 8 nucleotides line up with TRBD1. The trim removed 0 bases at V and 5 bases at J, leaving 3 bases unmatched. The CDR3 spans 14 residues. Germline V CDR1 and CDR2: SGHRS, YFSETQ. CDR3 nucleotides: TGCGCCAGCAGCTTGGAGAGACAGGGGGAGACCCAGTACTTC. Protein product: CASSLERQGETQYF.